This T cell receptor (beta chain) was found in a study of control samples from healthy donors and cancer patients. This clone was detected once. The CDR3 has 11 amino acids. Germline CDR1 and CDR2: DFQATT and SNEGSKA (reference sequence). Profiling relied on immunoSEQ multiplex PCR, and the TCRdb table lists in-frame clones only, not all of them. The sample shows roughly 73,000 clones, roughly 92% of them seen only once. This chain links TRBV20-1 with TRBJ1-2, with D possibly matching TRBD1 (5 bases). The sample comprised blood. This clonotype was sampled from a woman aged 55-69 years in good health. The CDR3 here is CRLRGNYGYTF. CDR3 nucleotides: TGCAGATTGCGGGGGAACTATGGCTACACCTTC.